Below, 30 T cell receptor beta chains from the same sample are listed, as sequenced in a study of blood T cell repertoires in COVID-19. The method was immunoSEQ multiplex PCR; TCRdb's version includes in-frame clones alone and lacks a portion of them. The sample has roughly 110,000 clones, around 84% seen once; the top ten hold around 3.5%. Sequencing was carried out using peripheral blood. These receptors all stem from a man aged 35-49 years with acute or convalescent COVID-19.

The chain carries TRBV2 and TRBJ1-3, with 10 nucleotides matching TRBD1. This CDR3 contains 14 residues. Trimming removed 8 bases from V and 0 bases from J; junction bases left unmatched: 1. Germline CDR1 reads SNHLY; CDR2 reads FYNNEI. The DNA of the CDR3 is TGTGCCAGCGGACAGGGGGGCTCTGGAAACACCATATATTTT. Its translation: CASGQGGSGNTIYF.

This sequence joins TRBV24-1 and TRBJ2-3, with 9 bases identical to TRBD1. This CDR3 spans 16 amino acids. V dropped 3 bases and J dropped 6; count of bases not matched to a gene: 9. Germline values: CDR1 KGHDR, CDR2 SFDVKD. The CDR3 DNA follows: TGTGCCACCAGTGATGACCGGACAGGGGAGGCTGATACGCAGTATTTT. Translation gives CATSDDRTGEADTQYF.

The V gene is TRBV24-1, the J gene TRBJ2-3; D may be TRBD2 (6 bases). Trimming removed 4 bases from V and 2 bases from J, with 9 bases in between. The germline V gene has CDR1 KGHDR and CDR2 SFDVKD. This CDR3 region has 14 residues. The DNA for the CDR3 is TGTGCCACCAGTGAGGAGGGGCCCACAGATACGCAGTATTTT. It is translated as CATSEEGPTDTQYF.

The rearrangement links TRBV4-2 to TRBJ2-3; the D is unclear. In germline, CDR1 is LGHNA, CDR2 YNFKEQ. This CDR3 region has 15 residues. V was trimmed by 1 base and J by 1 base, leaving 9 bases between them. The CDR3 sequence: CASSQVLDGTDTQYF. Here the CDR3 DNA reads TGTGCCAGCAGCCAAGTATTAGATGGCACAGATACGCAGTATTTT.

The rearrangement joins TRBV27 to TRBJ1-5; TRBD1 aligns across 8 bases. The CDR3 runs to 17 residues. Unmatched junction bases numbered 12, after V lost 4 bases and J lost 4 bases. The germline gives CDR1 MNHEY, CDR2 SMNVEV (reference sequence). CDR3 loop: CASSSRTDRGGNQPQHF. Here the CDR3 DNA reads TGTGCCAGCAGTTCCCGTACAGACAGGGGAGGAAATCAGCCCCAGCATTTT.

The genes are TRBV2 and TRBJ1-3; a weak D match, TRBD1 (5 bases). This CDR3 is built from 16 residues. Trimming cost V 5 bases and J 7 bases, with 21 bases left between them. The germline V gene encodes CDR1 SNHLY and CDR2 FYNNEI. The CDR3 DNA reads TGTGCCAGCAGTCATCGGGCAAATTGGAGGGGCAACACCATATATTTT. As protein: CASSHRANWRGNTIYF.

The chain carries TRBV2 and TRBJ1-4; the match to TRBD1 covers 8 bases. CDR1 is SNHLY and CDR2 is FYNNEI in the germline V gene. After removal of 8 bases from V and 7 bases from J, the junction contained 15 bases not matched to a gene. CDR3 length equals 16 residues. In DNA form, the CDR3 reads TGTGCCAGCGTACAAAACCCGGACAGGGTCGGTGAAAAACTGTTTTTT. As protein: CASVQNPDRVGEKLFF. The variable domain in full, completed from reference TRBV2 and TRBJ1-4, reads EPEVTQTPSHQVTQMGQEVILRCVPISNHLYFYWYRQILGQKVEFLVSFYNNEISEKSEIFDDQFSVERPDGSNFTLKIRSTKLEDSAMYFCASVQNPDRVGEKLFFGSGTQLSVL.

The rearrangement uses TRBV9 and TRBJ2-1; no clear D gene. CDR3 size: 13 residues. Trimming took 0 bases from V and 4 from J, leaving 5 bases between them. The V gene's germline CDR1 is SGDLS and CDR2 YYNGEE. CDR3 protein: CASSVDWYNEQFF. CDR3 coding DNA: TGTGCCAGCAGCGTAGACTGGTACAATGAGCAGTTCTTC.

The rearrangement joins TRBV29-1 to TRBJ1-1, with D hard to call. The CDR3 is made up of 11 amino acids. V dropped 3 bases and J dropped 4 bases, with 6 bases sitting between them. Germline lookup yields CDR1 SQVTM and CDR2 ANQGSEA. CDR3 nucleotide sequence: TGCAGCGTTGACGACTTCACTGAAGCTTTCTTT. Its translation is CSVDDFTEAFF. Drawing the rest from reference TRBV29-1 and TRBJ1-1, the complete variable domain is SAVISQKPSRDICQRGTSLTIQCQVDSQVTMMFWYRQQPGQSLTLIATANQGSEATYESGFVIDKFPISRPNLTFSTLTVSNMSPEDSSIYLCSVDDFTEAFFGQGTRLTVV.

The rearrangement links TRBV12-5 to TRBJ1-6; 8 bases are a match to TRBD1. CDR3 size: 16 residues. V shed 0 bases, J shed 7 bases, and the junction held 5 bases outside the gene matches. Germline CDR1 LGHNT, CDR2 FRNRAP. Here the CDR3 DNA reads TGTGCTAGTGGTTTGGTACCAGGACAGGGAAATTCACCCCTCCACTTT. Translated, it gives CASGLVPGQGNSPLHF.

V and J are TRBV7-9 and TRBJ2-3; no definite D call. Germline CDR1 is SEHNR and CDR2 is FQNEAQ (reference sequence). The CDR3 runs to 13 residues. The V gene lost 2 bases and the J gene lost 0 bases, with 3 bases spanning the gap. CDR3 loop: CASSLQSTDTQYF. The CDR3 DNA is TGTGCCAGCAGCTTACAAAGCACAGATACGCAGTATTTT.

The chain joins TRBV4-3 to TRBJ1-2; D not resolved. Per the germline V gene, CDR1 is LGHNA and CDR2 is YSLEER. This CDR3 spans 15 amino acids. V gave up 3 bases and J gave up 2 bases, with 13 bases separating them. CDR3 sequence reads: CASSQVLTGNYGYTF. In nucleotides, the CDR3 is TGCGCCAGCAGCCAGGTCCTGACGGGAAACTATGGCTACACCTTC.

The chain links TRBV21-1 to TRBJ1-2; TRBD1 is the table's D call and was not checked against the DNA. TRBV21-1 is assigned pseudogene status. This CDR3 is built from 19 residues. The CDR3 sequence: CASSKTCGLGGQGACGYTF. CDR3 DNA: TGTGCCAGCAGCAAAACTTGTGGGCTAGGGGGACAGGGGGCCTGTGGCTACACCTTC.

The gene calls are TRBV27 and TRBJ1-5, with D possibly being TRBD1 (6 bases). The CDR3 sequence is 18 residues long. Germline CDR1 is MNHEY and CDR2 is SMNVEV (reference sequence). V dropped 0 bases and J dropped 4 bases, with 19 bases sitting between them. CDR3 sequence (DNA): TGTGCCAGCAGTTTATCGGCCTATGCGGACAGACTAAATCAGCCCCAGCATTTT. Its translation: CASSLSAYADRLNQPQHF.

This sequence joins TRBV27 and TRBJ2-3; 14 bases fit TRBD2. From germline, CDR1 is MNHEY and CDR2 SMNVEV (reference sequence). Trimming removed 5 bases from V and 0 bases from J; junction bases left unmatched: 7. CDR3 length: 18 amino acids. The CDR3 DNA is TGTGCCAGCAGTCCCCTCGGACTAGCGGGGGGAAGCACAGATACGCAGTATTTT. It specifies CASSPLGLAGGSTDTQYF.

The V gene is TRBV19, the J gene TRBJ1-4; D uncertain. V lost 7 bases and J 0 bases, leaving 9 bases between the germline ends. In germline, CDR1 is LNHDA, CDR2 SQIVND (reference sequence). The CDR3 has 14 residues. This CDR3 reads CASNRGATNEKLFF. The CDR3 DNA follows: TGTGCCAGTAATCGGGGAGCAACTAATGAAAAACTGTTTTTT. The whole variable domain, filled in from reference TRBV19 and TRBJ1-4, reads DGGITQSPKYLFRKEGQNVTLSCEQNLNHDAMYWYRQDPGQGLRLIYYSQIVNDFQKGDIAEGYSVSREKKESFPLTVTSAQKNPTAFYLCASNRGATNEKLFFGSGTQLSVL.

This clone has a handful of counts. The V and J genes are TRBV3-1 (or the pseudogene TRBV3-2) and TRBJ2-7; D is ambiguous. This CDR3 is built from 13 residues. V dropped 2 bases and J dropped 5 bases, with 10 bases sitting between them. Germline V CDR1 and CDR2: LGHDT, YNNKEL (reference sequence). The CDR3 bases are TGTGCCAGCAGCCAAATGGCGGCGAACGAGCAGTACTTC. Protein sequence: CASSQMAANEQYF.

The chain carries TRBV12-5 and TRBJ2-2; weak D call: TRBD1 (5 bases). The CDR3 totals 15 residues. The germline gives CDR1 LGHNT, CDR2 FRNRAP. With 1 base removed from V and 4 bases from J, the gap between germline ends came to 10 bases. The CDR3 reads CASGLEGPATGELFF. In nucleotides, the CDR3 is TGTGCTAGTGGTTTGGAGGGGCCCGCCACCGGGGAGCTGTTTTTT.

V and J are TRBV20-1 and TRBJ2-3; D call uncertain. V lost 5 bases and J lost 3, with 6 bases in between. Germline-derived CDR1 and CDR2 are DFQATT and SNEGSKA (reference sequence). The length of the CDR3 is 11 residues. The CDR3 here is CSAADTDTQYF. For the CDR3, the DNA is TGCAGTGCTGCAGATACAGATACGCAGTATTTT.

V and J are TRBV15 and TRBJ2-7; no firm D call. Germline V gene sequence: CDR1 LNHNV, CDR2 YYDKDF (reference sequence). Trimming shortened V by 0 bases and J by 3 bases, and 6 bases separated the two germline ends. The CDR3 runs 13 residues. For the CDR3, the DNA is TGTGCCACCAGCAGAGATACTCGCTACGAGCAGTACTTC. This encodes CATSRDTRYEQYF.

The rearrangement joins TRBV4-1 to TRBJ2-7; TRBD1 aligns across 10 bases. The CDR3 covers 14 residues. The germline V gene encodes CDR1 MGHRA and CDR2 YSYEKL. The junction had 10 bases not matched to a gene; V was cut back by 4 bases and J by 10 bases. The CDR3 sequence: CASSLTGQGSIQYF. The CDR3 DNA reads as TGCGCCAGCAGCCTCACGGGACAGGGGTCAATCCAGTACTTC.

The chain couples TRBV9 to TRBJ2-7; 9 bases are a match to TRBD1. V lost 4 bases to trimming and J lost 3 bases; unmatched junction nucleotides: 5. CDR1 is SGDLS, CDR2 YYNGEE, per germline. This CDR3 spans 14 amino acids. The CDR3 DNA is TGTGCCAGCAGCCACGGGACAGGGATCTACGAGCAGTACTTC. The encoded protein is CASSHGTGIYEQYF.

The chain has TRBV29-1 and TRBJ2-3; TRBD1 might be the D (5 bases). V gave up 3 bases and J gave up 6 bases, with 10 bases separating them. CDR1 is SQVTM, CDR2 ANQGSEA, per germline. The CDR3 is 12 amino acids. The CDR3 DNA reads TGCAGCGTTGATGGGGCAGTGGATACGCAGTATTTT. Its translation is CSVDGAVDTQYF.

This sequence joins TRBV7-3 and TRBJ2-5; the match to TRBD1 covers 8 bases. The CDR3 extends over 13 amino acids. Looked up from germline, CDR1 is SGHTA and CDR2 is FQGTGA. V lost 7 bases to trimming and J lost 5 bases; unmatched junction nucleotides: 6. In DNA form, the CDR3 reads TGTGCCAGCATCCTGGACAGGGAGGAGACCCAGTACTTC. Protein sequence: CASILDREETQYF.

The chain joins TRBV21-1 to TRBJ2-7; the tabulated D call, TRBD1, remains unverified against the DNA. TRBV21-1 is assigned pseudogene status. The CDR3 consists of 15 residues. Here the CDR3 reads CASSKRGQGADEQYF. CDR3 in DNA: TGTGCCAGCAGCAAGAGGGGGCAGGGGGCTGACGAGCAGTACTTC.

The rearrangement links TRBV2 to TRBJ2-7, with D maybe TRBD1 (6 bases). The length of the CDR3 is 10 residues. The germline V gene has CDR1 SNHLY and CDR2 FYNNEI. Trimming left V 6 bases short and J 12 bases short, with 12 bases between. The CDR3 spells CASSRDRPYF. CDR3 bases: TGTGCCAGCAGCCGTGACAGGCCGTACTTC.

The CDR3 region is CATSSDDRGRTEAFF. CDR3 DNA sequence: TGTGCCACCAGCAGTGATGACAGGGGGCGGACTGAAGCTTTCTTT. V and J are TRBV15 and TRBJ1-1; 10 nucleotides line up with TRBD1. Looked up from germline, CDR1 is LNHNV and CDR2 is YYDKDF (reference sequence). V shed 3 bases and J 5 bases; nucleotides not matched to a gene: 6. The CDR3 covers 15 residues.

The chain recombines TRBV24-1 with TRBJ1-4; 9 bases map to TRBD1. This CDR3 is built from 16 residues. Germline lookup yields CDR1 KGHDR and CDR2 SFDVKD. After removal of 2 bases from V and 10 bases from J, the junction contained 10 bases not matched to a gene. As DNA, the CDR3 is TGTGCCACCAGTGATTCCGTCCCGGGACAGGGTGCAAAACTGTTTTTT. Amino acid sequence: CATSDSVPGQGAKLFF.

For the CDR3, the DNA is TGTGCCAGCAGTGAATTCAGGGTCGAGACCCAGTACTTC. This encodes CASSEFRVETQYF. The gene calls are TRBV2 and TRBJ2-5; D possibly corresponds to TRBD1 (5 bases). This CDR3 region has 13 residues. The ends were cut back, 2 bases at V and 5 bases at J, with 9 bases in the middle. The germline V gene has CDR1 SNHLY and CDR2 FYNNEI.

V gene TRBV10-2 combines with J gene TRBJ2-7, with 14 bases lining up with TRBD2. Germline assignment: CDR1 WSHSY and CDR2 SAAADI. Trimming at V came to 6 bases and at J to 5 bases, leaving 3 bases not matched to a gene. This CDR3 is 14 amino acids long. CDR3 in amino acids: CASRTSGGAHEQYF. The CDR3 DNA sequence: TGCGCCAGCAGGACTAGCGGGGGGGCCCACGAGCAGTACTTC.